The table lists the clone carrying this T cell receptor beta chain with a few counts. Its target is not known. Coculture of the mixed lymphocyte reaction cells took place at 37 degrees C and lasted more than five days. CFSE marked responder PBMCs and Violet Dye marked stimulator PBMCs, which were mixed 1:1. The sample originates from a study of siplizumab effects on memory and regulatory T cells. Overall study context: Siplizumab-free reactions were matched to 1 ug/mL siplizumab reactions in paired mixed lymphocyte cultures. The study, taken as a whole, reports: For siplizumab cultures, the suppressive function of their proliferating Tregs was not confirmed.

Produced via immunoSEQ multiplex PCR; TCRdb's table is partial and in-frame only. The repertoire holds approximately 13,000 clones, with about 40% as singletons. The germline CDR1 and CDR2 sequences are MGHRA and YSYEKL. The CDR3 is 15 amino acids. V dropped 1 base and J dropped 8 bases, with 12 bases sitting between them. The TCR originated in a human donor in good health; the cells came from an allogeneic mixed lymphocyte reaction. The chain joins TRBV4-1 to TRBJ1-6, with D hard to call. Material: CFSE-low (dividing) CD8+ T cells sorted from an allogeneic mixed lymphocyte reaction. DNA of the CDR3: TGCGCCAGCAGCCAAGTGGCGGACTCTTATTCACCCCTCCACTTT. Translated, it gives CASSQVADSYSPLHF.